The source of this T cell receptor beta chain is a study of T cell responses to AZD1222 COVID-19 vaccine. About the research overall: Analyses pooled second doses at about 4 or about 12 weeks.

This clone was detected once. Its antigen remains unknown. CDR1 SGHTA and CDR2 FQGNSA come from the germline V gene. The CDR3 consists of 15 residues. The ends were cut back, 5 bases at V and 0 bases at J, with 14 bases in the middle. The repertoire was sequenced with immunoSEQ multiplex PCR; TCRdb's copy has only in-frame clones and lacks some. Of some 88,000 clones listed, about 90% are singletons. General observations from the study: The CD4 TCRs associated with vaccination extended across spike and predominated at 160-218 and 743-854.

This rearrangement joins TRBV7-2 to TRBJ2-7, with D tentatively TRBD2 (5 bases). The specimen was peripheral blood, collected on day 0 of AZD1222 vaccination. This receptor was obtained from an adult in good health. The CDR3 reads CASSPAGHPSYEQYF. As DNA, the CDR3 is TGTGCCAGCAGCCCGGCGGGTCACCCCTCCTACGAGCAGTACTTC. The full variable domain, its missing parts supplied by reference TRBV7-2 and TRBJ2-7, is GAGVSQSPSNKVTEKGKDVELRCDPISGHTALYWYRQSLGQGLEFLIYFQGNSAPDKSGLPSDRFSAERTGGSVSTLTIQRTQQEDSAVYLCASSPAGHPSYEQYFGPGTRLTVT.